This T cell receptor (beta chain) was recovered during a study of Ad26.COV2.S vaccination and SARS-CoV-2 variants. The overall study: Donor was one of the participants in the Ad26.COV2.S arm of the COV1001 trial.

This clone was picked up one time. Its antigen remains unknown. Treatment meaning: some 20 received Ad26.COV2.S at low or high dose, single or two shots; about 5 received placebo; per-sample allocation not given. Sampling was done on day 63 after the first vaccine or placebo injection. Findings of the study overall: Spike-specific TCR breadth was greater in vaccine than placebo recipients. Total T cell responses, in the TCR breadth and depth analyses, may have been underestimated.

Profiled with immunoSEQ multiplex PCR; TCRdb holds only in-frame clones, not every one. The sample has just over 350,000 clones; around 83% are singletons. This CDR3 spans 16 amino acids. V was pared by 7 bases and J by 2 bases, with 20 bases between. Per the germline V gene, CDR1 is SGHDT and CDR2 is YYEEEE. The chain recombines TRBV5-6 with TRBJ2-3, with D uncertain. This sequence originates from a person aged 18-65 years who received the Ad26.COV2.S COVID-19 vaccine or a placebo. Sequencing used peripheral blood, obtained in a trial of Ad26.COV2.S vaccine versus placebo. As DNA, the CDR3 is TGTGCCAGCGGTTGGCCGAGTCGGCAAAACACAGATACGCAGTATTTT. As protein: CASGWPSRQNTDTQYF.